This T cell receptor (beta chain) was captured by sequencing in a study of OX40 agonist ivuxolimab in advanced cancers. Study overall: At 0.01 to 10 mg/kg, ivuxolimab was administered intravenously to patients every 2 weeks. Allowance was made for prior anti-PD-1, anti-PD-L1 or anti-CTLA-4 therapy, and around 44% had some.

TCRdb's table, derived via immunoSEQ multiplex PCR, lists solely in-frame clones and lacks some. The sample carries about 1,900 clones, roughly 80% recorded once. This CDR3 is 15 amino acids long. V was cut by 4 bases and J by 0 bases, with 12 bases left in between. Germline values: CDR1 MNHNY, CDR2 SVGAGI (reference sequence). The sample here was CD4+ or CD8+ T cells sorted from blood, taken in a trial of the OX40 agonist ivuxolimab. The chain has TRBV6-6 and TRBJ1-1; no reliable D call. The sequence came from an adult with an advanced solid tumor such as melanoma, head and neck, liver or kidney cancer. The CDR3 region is CASSSTTTVNTEAFF. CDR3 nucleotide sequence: TGTGCCAGCAGTTCAACCACGACGGTGAACACTGAAGCTTTCTTT.